One and the same sample provided the 14 T cell receptor beta chains below, sequenced in a study of graft-versus-host responses after intestinal transplantation. TCRdb's copy holds only in-frame clones and misses some; the assay was immunoSEQ multiplex PCR. The sample has about 25,000 clones, about 40% seen once. Material: alloreactive CD4+ T cells from a mixed lymphocyte reaction culture, obtained before intestinal transplant. Subset defined: CFSE-low proliferating T cells sorted from approximately six-day pre-transplant mixed lymphocyte reaction (GvH or HvG direction). These receptors were taken from a human patient who received an intestinal transplant.

This clone occurred a few times. The chain uses TRBV11-3 and TRBJ2-1, with D perhaps matching TRBD2 (7 bases). The CDR3 covers 15 residues. Trimming stripped 3 bases from V and 2 bases from J, with 11 bases between. Looked up from germline, CDR1 is SGHNT and CDR2 is YENEEA. The CDR3 protein is CASSLGAGAYNEQFF. In nucleotides, the CDR3 is TGTGCCAGCAGCTTGGGGGCGGGGGCCTACAATGAGCAGTTCTTC.

V usage is TRBV7-2 and J usage is TRBJ2-3; 7 nucleotides line up with TRBD1. This CDR3 region has 14 residues. Germline CDR1 is SGHTA and CDR2 is FQGNSA. V dropped 2 bases and J dropped 5; count of bases not matched to a gene: 4. CDR3 protein: CASSLQTGVDTQYF. CDR3 nucleotides: TGTGCCAGCAGCTTACAAACAGGGGTAGATACGCAGTATTTT.

This clone has more than one count but fewer than ten. Distinct nucleotide sequences in the sample also encode this CDR3. V and J are TRBV5-1 and TRBJ1-2; 8 positions agree with TRBD1. V dropped 3 bases and J dropped 0; count of bases not matched to a gene: 1. There are 14 residues in the CDR3. Germline V gene sequence: CDR1 SGHRS, CDR2 YFSETQ. CDR3 in DNA: TGCGCCAGCAGCTCGACAGGGGCTAACTATGGCTACACCTTC. This sequence encodes CASSSTGANYGYTF.

V is TRBV5-1 and J is TRBJ2-5; 14 positions agree with TRBD2. Looked up from germline, CDR1 is SGHRS and CDR2 is YFSETQ. V dropped 0 bases and J dropped 4; count of bases not matched to a gene: 8. CDR3 length equals 18 residues. For the CDR3, the DNA is TGCGCCAGCAGCTTGGGACTAGCGGGAGGGCCTGTGCGAGAGACCCAGTACTTC. It translates to CASSLGLAGGPVRETQYF.

J is TRBJ1-6 and V is TRBV7-6; TRBD1 matches 9 bases. J lost 7 bases, V lost 5 bases, and 9 bases had no gene match. The germline V gene encodes CDR1 SGHVS and CDR2 FNYEAQ. The CDR3 has 16 residues. The CDR3 nucleotides are TGTGCCAGCAGCACAATTGGACAGGGGCAGAATTCACCCCTCCACTTT. It translates to CASSTIGQGQNSPLHF.

The gene calls are TRBV28 and TRBJ2-7, with 11 positions matching TRBD2. Germline CDR1 is MDHEN and CDR2 is SYDVKM. J lost 4 bases, V lost 4 bases, and 6 bases had no gene match. The CDR3 length is 15 residues. The CDR3 DNA reads TGTGCCAGCAGTTCCGGCGCTAGCGGGAGGTACGAGCAGTACTTC. Its translation: CASSSGASGRYEQYF.

The CDR3 sequence is CASRGIAGLTDTQYF. As DNA, the CDR3 is TGTGCCAGTAGGGGGATAGCGGGCCTCACAGATACGCAGTATTTT. This chain joins TRBV19 and TRBJ2-3, with 7 nucleotides matching TRBD2. J was trimmed by 2 bases and V by 6 bases; bases with no gene match: 8. Germline CDR1 reads LNHDA; CDR2 reads SQIVND (reference sequence). The CDR3 length is 15 residues.

This clone appeared a single time. The chain recombines TRBV11-3 with TRBJ2-2; D ambiguous. Trimming cost V 5 bases and J 1 base, with 8 bases left between them. CDR1 and CDR2 from the germline V gene are SGHNT and YENEEA. The CDR3 is 14 amino acids. CDR3 loop: CASSTRVNTGELFF. Here the CDR3 DNA reads TGTGCCAGCAGCACCCGAGTGAACACCGGGGAGCTGTTTTTT. The full variable domain, its missing parts supplied by reference TRBV11-3 and TRBJ2-2, is EAGVVQSPRYKIIEKKQPVAFWCNPISGHNTLYWYLQNLGQGPELLIRYENEEAVDDSQLPKDRFSAERLKGVDSTLKIQPAELGDSAVYLCASSTRVNTGELFFGEGSRLTVL.

This clone was counted once. The rearrangement links TRBV9 to TRBJ2-7; 13 bases align to TRBD2. This CDR3 region has 13 residues. Trimming cost V 3 bases and J 6 bases; bases outside gene matches: 0. Germline V gene sequence: CDR1 SGDLS, CDR2 YYNGEE. CDR3: CASSGTSGSEQYF. The DNA of the CDR3 is TGTGCCAGCAGCGGGACTAGCGGGAGCGAGCAGTACTTC.

This chain links TRBV5-8 with TRBJ2-5, with TRBD2 matching over 8 bases. Germline V lookup: CDR1 SGHTS, CDR2 YDEGEE. V gave up 4 bases and J gave up 5 bases; unmatched junction bases: 13. The CDR3 consists of 16 residues. The CDR3 region has the DNA TGTGCCAGCAGCCCGGGGAGCGGGAGAGCATACGAGACCCAGTACTTC. Its protein is CASSPGSGRAYETQYF.

This clone was found a few times. The chain couples TRBV6-6 to TRBJ1-4; D unclear. This CDR3 comprises 16 residues. Germline V gives CDR1 MNHNY, CDR2 SVGAGI (reference sequence). Trimming stripped 5 bases from V and 0 bases from J, with 13 bases between. CDR3 protein: CASSTTPRATNEKLFF. CDR3 in DNA: TGTGCCAGCAGTACCACCCCGAGGGCAACTAATGAAAAACTGTTTTTT.

The gene calls are TRBV5-4 and TRBJ2-7; TRBD2 is a possible D gene (6 bases). CDR1 SGHNT and CDR2 YYREEE come from the germline V gene (reference sequence). Trimming cost V 2 bases and J 2 bases, with 14 bases left between them. There are 15 residues in the CDR3. The CDR3 protein is CASSFERGTTYEQYF. In DNA form, the CDR3 reads TGTGCCAGCAGCTTCGAACGGGGGACCACCTACGAGCAGTACTTC.

In this sample, this clone turned up a few times. The chain employs TRBV2 and TRBJ2-1; 13 bases map to TRBD2. CDR1 and CDR2 from the germline V gene are SNHLY and FYNNEI. V lost 6 bases and J lost 8; bases outside the gene matches: 13. The CDR3 spans 17 residues. CDR3 DNA: TGTGCCAGCAGCTCCCAACCGGGACTAGCGGGGCGGGATGAGCAGTTCTTC. This sequence encodes CASSSQPGLAGRDEQFF.

The V gene is TRBV18, the J gene TRBJ2-7; D is perhaps TRBD2 (7 bases). Germline V gene sequence: CDR1 KGHSH, CDR2 LQKENI. CDR3 size: 17 residues. Trimming removed 6 bases at V and 2 bases at J, with 23 bases between. The CDR3 sequence: CASSNSRAGATPYEQYF. The CDR3 DNA sequence: TGTGCCAGCTCCAACTCGCGGGCGGGGGCGACCCCCTACGAGCAGTACTTC.